The 25 T cell receptor beta chains below all came from one sample that was sequenced in a study of control samples from healthy donors and cancer patients. Here immunoSEQ multiplex PCR was the method, and the copy in TCRdb shows in-frame clones only, minus some. The sample carries approximately 97,000 clones, under 95% recorded once. Sequencing was performed on blood. The receptors come from a woman younger than 35 in good health.

This chain connects TRBV2 to TRBJ2-2; 9 positions match TRBD2. V gave up 4 bases and J gave up 3 bases; unmatched junction bases: 6. The CDR3 is 16 amino acids. The germline CDR1 and CDR2 sequences are SNHLY and FYNNEI. The CDR3 loop reads CASSVVSGGYTGELFF. The CDR3, as DNA: TGTGCCAGCAGTGTGGTTAGCGGGGGCTACACCGGGGAGCTGTTTTTT.

This sequence joins TRBV7-6 and TRBJ2-7; 10 positions agree with TRBD2. The V segment lost 1 base and the J segment 1 base; nucleotides outside the gene matches: 1. CDR3 length: 15 residues. Germline CDR1 and CDR2: SGHVS and FNYEAQ. CDR3 protein: CASSLELAGSYEQYF. CDR3 nucleotide sequence: TGTGCCAGCAGCTTAGAACTAGCGGGGTCCTACGAGCAGTACTTC.

The genes are TRBV2 and TRBJ2-3; tentatively, D is TRBD1 or TRBD2 (5 bases each). Trimming took off 7 bases at V and 3 bases at J, with 17 bases between the two ends. The germline gives CDR1 SNHLY, CDR2 FYNNEI. CDR3 size: 15 residues. DNA for the CDR3: TGTGCCAGCACCCCCGGGGCGCGAAGGACAGATACGCAGTATTTT. Translated, it gives CASTPGARRTDTQYF.

This chain connects TRBV5-6 to TRBJ2-7; either TRBD1 or TRBD2 may fit D (5 bases each). The CDR3 has 12 residues. Trimming removed 4 bases at V and 0 bases at J, with 5 bases between. Germline loops: CDR1 SGHDT, CDR2 YYEEEE. The CDR3 bases are TGTGCCAGCAGCGGGGGCTCCTACGAGCAGTACTTC. This sequence encodes CASSGGSYEQYF. Drawing the rest from reference TRBV5-6 and TRBJ2-7, the complete variable domain is DAGVTQSPTHLIKTRGQQVTLRCSPKSGHDTVSWYQQALGQGPQFIFQYYEEEERQRGNFPDRFSGHQFPNYSSELNVNALLLGDSALYLCASSGGSYEQYFGPGTRLTVT.

This chain uses TRBV24-1 with TRBJ1-3; TRBD1 is a possible D gene (5 bases). CDR3 length equals 16 residues. Between the trimmed V and J ends, which lost 3 bases and 2 bases, there was a span of 13 bases. Germline CDR1 and CDR2: KGHDR and SFDVKD. CDR3 amino acids: CATSDADKMAGNTIYF. The DNA for the CDR3 is TGTGCCACCAGTGATGCGGACAAAATGGCTGGAAACACCATATATTTT.

The rearrangement joins TRBV11-3 to TRBJ2-7; D possibly matches TRBD1 or TRBD2 (5 bases each). Germline-derived CDR1 and CDR2 are SGHNT and YENEEA. This CDR3 has 15 residues. The germline V and J ends were trimmed by 3 bases and 0 bases, with 12 bases remaining between them. The CDR3 nucleotides are TGTGCCAGCAGCTTGGGACGGCTAAGCTCCTACGAGCAGTACTTC. This codes for CASSLGRLSSYEQYF.

CDR3 nucleotides: TGTGCCAGTACCATGGACGGGAGGGACAATCAGCCCCAGCATTTT. Protein product: CASTMDGRDNQPQHF. This chain connects TRBV19 to TRBJ1-5; D is undetermined. V was pared by 7 bases and J by 3 bases, with 16 bases between. CDR1 and CDR2 (germline): LNHDA, SQIVND (reference sequence). The CDR3 is 15 amino acids.

The genes are TRBV13 and TRBJ2-3, with no clear D. V lost 2 bases, J lost 2 bases, and 2 bases lay in between. The CDR3 is made up of 12 amino acids. CDR1 and CDR2 from the germline V gene are PRHDT and FYEKMQ (reference sequence). The CDR3, as DNA: TGTGCCAGCAGCTTAATCACAGATACGCAGTATTTT. Its translation: CASSLITDTQYF.

The chain uses TRBV3-1 (or the pseudogene TRBV3-2) and TRBJ2-1; D possibly corresponds to TRBD2 (5 bases). The CDR3 sequence is 11 residues long. Trimming stripped 3 bases from V and 11 bases from J, with 8 bases between. Germline V gene lookup returns CDR1 LGHDT and CDR2 YNNKEL (reference sequence). CDR3: CASSQWTQQFF. The CDR3 DNA sequence: TGTGCCAGCAGCCAGTGGACTCAGCAGTTCTTC.

This chain uses TRBV2 with TRBJ1-4; TRBD1 agrees at 8 bases. Germline V lookup: CDR1 SNHLY, CDR2 FYNNEI. V was clipped by 6 bases and J by 5 bases; unmatched bases: 8. The CDR3 is 15 residues long. This CDR3 reads CASSAVGQDNEKLFF. DNA of the CDR3: TGTGCCAGCAGCGCTGTGGGACAGGACAATGAAAAACTGTTTTTT. The variable domain in full, with the rest retrieved from reference TRBV2 and TRBJ1-4, is EPEVTQTPSHQVTQMGQEVILRCVPISNHLYFYWYRQILGQKVEFLVSFYNNEISEKSEIFDDQFSVERPDGSNFTLKIRSTKLEDSAMYFCASSAVGQDNEKLFFGSGTQLSVL.

The V and J genes are TRBV9 and TRBJ2-3; tentative D call: TRBD1 (5 bases). Germline V gene sequence: CDR1 SGDLS, CDR2 YYNGEE. The germline V and J ends were trimmed by 0 bases and 2 bases, with 7 bases remaining between them. CDR3 length equals 14 residues. The CDR3 DNA is TGTGCCAGCAGCGTAGGGGGCGTCACAGATACGCAGTATTTT. Translation gives CASSVGGVTDTQYF.

This clone was picked up one time. The genes are TRBV5-1 and TRBJ2-2, with a tentative D call TRBD1 (6 bases). Trimming removed 4 bases at V and 9 bases at J, with 25 bases between. CDR1 and CDR2 (germline): SGHRS, YFSETQ. The CDR3 is made up of 17 amino acids. CDR3 sequence: CASSGPGTTTLRRELFF. The CDR3 nucleotides are TGCGCCAGCAGCGGACCCGGGACAACAACCCTCCGGCGGGAGCTGTTTTTT.

This sequence joins TRBV2 and TRBJ1-4; D not certain. This CDR3 has 15 residues. V lost 5 bases and J lost 8, with 18 bases in between. Germline CDR1 reads SNHLY; CDR2 reads FYNNEI. The CDR3 DNA follows: TGTGCCAGCAGTCCTCACCGGGATATTCTAGAAAAACTGTTTTTT. Translated, it gives CASSPHRDILEKLFF.

The chain combines TRBV9 with TRBJ2-7; TRBD2 aligns across 7 bases. The CDR3 extends over 15 amino acids. Per the germline V gene, CDR1 is SGDLS and CDR2 is YYNGEE. Germline trimming cut 6 bases from V and 3 bases from J; bases unmatched to any gene: 12. The CDR3 spells CASTRGVGGGYEQYF. The DNA for the CDR3 is TGTGCCAGCACCAGAGGGGTTGGGGGGGGCTACGAGCAGTACTTC.

The genes are TRBV28 and TRBJ1-2; TRBD1 agrees at 10 bases. The germline CDR1 and CDR2 sequences are MDHEN and SYDVKM. Unmatched junction bases numbered 7, after V lost 3 bases and J lost 6 bases. The CDR3 has 15 amino acids. CDR3 sequence: CASSFRGTGEDGYTF. For the CDR3, the DNA is TGTGCCAGCAGTTTCCGAGGGACAGGGGAGGATGGCTACACCTTC.

This clone appeared a single time. The chain links TRBV7-2 to TRBJ2-7; D unresolved. V dropped 6 bases and J dropped 3 bases, with 9 bases sitting between them. The germline V gene has CDR1 SGHTA and CDR2 FQGNSA. This CDR3 has 12 amino acids. The CDR3 region is CASRGTGYEQYF. The CDR3, as DNA: TGTGCCAGCAGAGGAACCGGCTACGAGCAGTACTTC.

This clone appeared once. V and J are TRBV7-9 and TRBJ1-4; D not certain. Germline V gene data show CDR1 as SEHNR and CDR2 as FQNEAQ (reference sequence). This CDR3 has 13 amino acids. Trimming took off 3 bases at V and 3 bases at J, with 5 bases between the two ends. In DNA, the CDR3 is TGTGCCAGCAGCTTTCCATCTAATGAAAAACTGTTTTTT. Its translation: CASSFPSNEKLFF.

The V call is TRBV19, the J call TRBJ1-5; D gene uncertain. The germline V gene encodes CDR1 LNHDA and CDR2 SQIVND (reference sequence). The CDR3 has 12 amino acids. V shed 10 bases and J shed 0 bases, with 7 bases lying between them. The CDR3 region is CATAYSNQPQHF. Written as DNA, the CDR3 is TGTGCCACCGCATATAGCAATCAGCCCCAGCATTTT.

The rearrangement uses TRBV3-1 (or the pseudogene TRBV3-2) and TRBJ1-5, with D unclear. Trimming shortened V by 1 base and J by 0 bases, and 7 bases separated the two germline ends. The V gene's germline CDR1 is LGHDT and CDR2 YNNKEL (reference sequence). The CDR3 runs to 15 residues. The DNA of the CDR3 is TGTGCCAGCAGCCAAGGAGAGGATAGCAATCAGCCCCAGCATTTT. This codes for CASSQGEDSNQPQHF.

The CDR3 DNA is TGTGCCAGCAACTTGGGACAGGGACTTAATGAAAAACTGTTTTTT. Translation gives CASNLGQGLNEKLFF. J is TRBJ1-4 and V is TRBV6-6, with 9 bases fitting TRBD1. The CDR3 is 15 residues long. Germline V CDR1 and CDR2: MNHNY, SVGAGI (reference sequence). The V and J ends lost 7 bases and 4 bases, in that order; junction bases with no gene match: 7.

V and J are TRBV30 and TRBJ1-6; the D is unclear. V lost 5 bases and J 7 bases, leaving 6 bases between the germline ends. The CDR3 consists of 11 residues. The germline gives CDR1 GTSNPN, CDR2 SVGIG (reference sequence). The DNA for the CDR3 is TGTGCCTGGGGCGGCAATTCACCCCTCCACTTT. Residues: CAWGGNSPLHF.

The sample holds one count of this clone. This chain joins TRBV13 and TRBJ1-3; D call uncertain. CDR3 length equals 16 residues. V shed 1 base and J shed 2 bases, with 12 bases lying between them. Germline assignment: CDR1 PRHDT and CDR2 FYEKMQ (reference sequence). This chain's CDR3 is CASSLVVKTAGNTIYF. CDR3 sequence (DNA): TGTGCCAGCAGCTTAGTGGTGAAAACGGCTGGAAACACCATATATTTT. The whole variable domain, remainder taken from reference TRBV13 and TRBJ1-3, is AAGVIQSPRHLIKEKRETATLKCYPIPRHDTVYWYQQGPGQDPQFLISFYEKMQSDKGSIPDRFSAQQFSDYHSELNMSSLELGDSALYFCASSLVVKTAGNTIYFGEGSWLTVV.

The CDR3 is CAIQRGAEAFF. CDR3 DNA sequence: TGTGCCATCCAGAGGGGGGCTGAAGCTTTCTTT. The J gene is TRBJ1-1, the V gene TRBV28; the D gene is possibly TRBD1 (6 bases). This CDR3 contains 11 residues. In germline, CDR1 is MDHEN, CDR2 SYDVKM. V was cut by 10 bases and J by 6 bases, with 12 bases left in between.

This rearrangement joins TRBV21-1 to TRBJ2-3. TRBV21-1 is reported as a pseudogene. CDR3 size: 16 residues. CDR3 nucleotides: TGTGCCAGCAGCAAAGTATCCGGACCTGGGGGAGATACGCAGTATTTT. Protein product: CASSKVSGPGGDTQYF.

This clone was counted once. The chain recombines TRBV9 with TRBJ2-7; no reliable D call. Trimming pared 0 bases from V and 2 bases from J, leaving 12 bases between. In germline, CDR1 is SGDLS, CDR2 YYNGEE. CDR3 length: 15 residues. CDR3 amino acids: CASSVAPAITYEQYF. The CDR3, as DNA: TGTGCCAGCAGCGTAGCTCCGGCGATTACCTACGAGCAGTACTTC.